This T cell receptor (beta chain) was found in a study of T cell changes during pregnancy in multiple sclerosis (dated by TCRdb to between 2017 and 2020). Describing the broader study: The study examined how the T cell repertoire changed over the course of pregnancy in women with multiple sclerosis.

This clone was counted once. Its antigen target is currently unknown. No quality values exist for individual bases; no much larger clone is one base distant. The library relied on the immunoSEQ multiplex PCR assay. TCRdb's version of the immuneACCESS table is confined to in-frame rearrangements and falls short of the full clone set. An unresolved V gene accounts for under half of the shortfall where checked; the remainder is of unknown origin. The sample table lists tens of thousands of clones, around 90% of them with a count of one. Jointly, the top ten make up 0.2% to 0.3% of the sample. CDR1 LNHDA and CDR2 SQIVND are derived from the germline V gene (reference sequence). The CDR3, from cysteine to phenylalanine, totals 17 residues. Only CDR3 DNA is held: 51 bases, read in frame from base 1. V ends up 6 bases short and J 9 bases short, with an unmatched junction base count of 12.

This receptor was obtained from a female donor with multiple sclerosis, enrolled in a pregnancy study. The chain was built from TRBV19 and TRBJ1-6, with TRBD1 identical over 12 junction bases. The sequences come from CD4+ T cells from peripheral blood mononuclear cells, collected in the second trimester of pregnancy. CDR3 reads: CASSLLGTGGLVSPLHF. The nucleotides read TGTGCCAGTAGCCTATTGGGGACAGGGGGCCTAGTTTCACCCCTCCACTTT.